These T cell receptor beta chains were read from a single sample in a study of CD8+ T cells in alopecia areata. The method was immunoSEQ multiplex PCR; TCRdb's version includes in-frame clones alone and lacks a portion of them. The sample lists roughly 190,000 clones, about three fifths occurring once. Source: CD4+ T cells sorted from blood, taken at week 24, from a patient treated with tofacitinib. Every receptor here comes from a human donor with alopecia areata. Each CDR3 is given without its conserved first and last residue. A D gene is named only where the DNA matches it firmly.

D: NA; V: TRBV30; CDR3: AWRGRDREAF
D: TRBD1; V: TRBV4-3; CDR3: ASSQDNRGLYGYT
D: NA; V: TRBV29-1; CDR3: SGQRGEYGYT
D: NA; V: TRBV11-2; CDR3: ASSLGTADSIQY
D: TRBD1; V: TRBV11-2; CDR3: ASSLGGRGGLNEKLF
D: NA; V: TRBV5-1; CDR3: ASSEGTETQY
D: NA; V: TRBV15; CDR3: ATSKQRALHTQY
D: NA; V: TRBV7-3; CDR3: ASSLPRTAACQPQH
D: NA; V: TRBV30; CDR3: AWRARGWTDTQY
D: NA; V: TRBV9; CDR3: ASSVTAGSRHSPLH
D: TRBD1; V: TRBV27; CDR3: ASSTTGNYGYT
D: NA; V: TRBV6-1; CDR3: ASRETANEKLF
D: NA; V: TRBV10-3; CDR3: ATADNTEAF
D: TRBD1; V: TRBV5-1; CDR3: ASSLQGVSTGELF
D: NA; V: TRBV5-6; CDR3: ASSSYPYEQY
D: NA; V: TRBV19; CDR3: ASRRDISTDTQY
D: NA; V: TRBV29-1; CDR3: SVLPGLSTDTQY
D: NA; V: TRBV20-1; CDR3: SATTDTQY
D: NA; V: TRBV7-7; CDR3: ASSGSRSHQETQY
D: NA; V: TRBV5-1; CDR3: ASSFSGDPRDYGYT
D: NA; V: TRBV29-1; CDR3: SVLIGGGRLNEQY
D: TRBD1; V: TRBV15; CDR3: ATKQNRGQETQY
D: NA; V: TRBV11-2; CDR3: ASSPNRQAGYGYT
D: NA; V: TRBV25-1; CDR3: ATSRGETQY
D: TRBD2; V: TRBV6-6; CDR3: ASSGTSGGSSYEQY
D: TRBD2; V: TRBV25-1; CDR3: ASSVPAGGRTDTQY
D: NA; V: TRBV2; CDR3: ASSPDREGYEQF